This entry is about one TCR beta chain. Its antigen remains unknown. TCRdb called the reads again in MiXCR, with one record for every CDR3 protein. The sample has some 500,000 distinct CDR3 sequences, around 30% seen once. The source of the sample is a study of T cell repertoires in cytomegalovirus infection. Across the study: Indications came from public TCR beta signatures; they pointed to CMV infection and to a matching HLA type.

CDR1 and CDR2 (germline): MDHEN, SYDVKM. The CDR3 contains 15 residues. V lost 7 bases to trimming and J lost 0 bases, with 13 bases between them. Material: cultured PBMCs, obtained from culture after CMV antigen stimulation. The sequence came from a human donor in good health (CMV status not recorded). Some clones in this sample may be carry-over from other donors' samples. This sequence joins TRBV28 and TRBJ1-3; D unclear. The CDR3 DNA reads TGTGCCAGCATCCCCCAAGGCGCCTCTGGAAACACCATATATTTT. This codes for CASIPQGASGNTIYF.